This T cell receptor (beta chain) was captured in a study of metastatic and nonmetastatic thyroid tumors. As for the study in general: Repertoire data that came from the blood and tumor or nodule tissue of malignant and benign thyroid patients were compared.

Each patient came to thyroid surgery without any prior treatment (of any kind). Findings and limits, study-wide: Within blood and tumor, benign nodules reportedly had significantly lower TCR beta diversity than malignant thyroid tumors did.

Germline CDR1 reads KGHSH; CDR2 reads LQKENI. This CDR3 contains 16 residues. With V trimmed by 3 bases and J by 5 bases, 9 bases remained unmatched. This clone was found many times. Its target is unknown. Per the authors' pipeline: The study's classifier, a distant-metastasis tool for papillary thyroid cancer, was built using CDR3 differences across clinicopathological groups. TCRdb reanalyzed the PCR reads via MiXCR. The authors' filters were not applied to this entry. The repertoire holds around 27,000 clones, roughly a quarter seen once, with 2% to 3% in the top ten. The chain carries TRBV18 and TRBJ2-3; TRBD1 aligns across 9 bases. This clonotype was sampled from a female donor with papillary thyroid cancer or a benign thyroid nodule (not recorded which). Some clones in this sample may be carry-over from other donors' samples. The sequenced sample was blood. CDR3: CASSPQGDRVGDTQYF. The CDR3 bases are TGTGCCAGCTCACCTCAGGGGGACAGGGTTGGAGATACGCAGTATTTT. The full variable domain, with the rest looked up from reference TRBV18 and TRBJ2-3, is NAGVMQNPRHLVRRRGQEARLRCSPMKGHSHVYWYRQLPEEGLKFMVYLQKENIIDESGMPKERFSAEFPKEGPSILRIQQVVRGDSAAYFCASSPQGDRVGDTQYFGPGTRLTVL.